The 32 T cell receptor beta chains presented below share a single source sample, sequenced in a study of blood T cell repertoires in COVID-19. Measured with immunoSEQ multiplex PCR; TCRdb has only the in-frame clones, and not every one. Of about 400,000 clones listed, roughly 84% are singletons. The sequenced sample consisted of PBMCs or T cells enriched from blood (not recorded which). The source of these receptors is a woman in her twenties or thirties who had recovered from COVID-19.

J is TRBJ2-7 and V is TRBV7-9, with 13 nucleotides matching TRBD2. The V and J ends lost 7 bases and 8 bases, in that order; junction bases with no gene match: 20. The CDR3 is made up of 18 amino acids. Per the germline V gene, CDR1 is SEHNR and CDR2 is FQNEAQ (reference sequence). CDR3 protein: CASTPTDQLAGGPSQQYF. For the CDR3, the DNA is TGTGCCAGCACTCCGACAGACCAACTAGCGGGAGGGCCTAGCCAGCAGTACTTC. The full variable domain, in which reference TRBV7-9 and TRBJ2-7 provide the parts outside the CDR3, is DTGVSQNPRHKITKRGQNVTFRCDPISEHNRLYWYRQTLGQGPEFLTYFQNEAQLEKSRLLSDRFSAERPKGSFSTLEIQRTEQGDSAMYLCASTPTDQLAGGPSQQYFGPGTRLTVT.

The chain has TRBV28 and TRBJ2-2, with 8 nucleotides matching TRBD1. CDR1 MDHEN and CDR2 SYDVKM come from the germline V gene. The CDR3 length is 15 residues. The V gene end was trimmed by 6 bases and the J gene end by 9 bases; junction bases not matched to a gene: 12. This CDR3 is CASRIGTGDDRELFF. Here the CDR3 DNA reads TGTGCCAGCAGAATCGGGACAGGAGATGACCGGGAGCTGTTTTTT.

V usage is TRBV11-2 and J usage is TRBJ1-1; 7 bases line up with TRBD1. The CDR3 covers 12 residues. The J segment lost 6 bases and the V segment lost 5 bases, leaving 3 bases of the junction unmatched. Germline V gene sequence: CDR1 SGHAT, CDR2 FQNNGV. The CDR3 is CASSADRSEAFF. The DNA for the CDR3 is TGTGCCAGCAGCGCGGACAGGTCTGAAGCTTTCTTT.

This clone was observed a single time. The V and J genes are TRBV28 and TRBJ2-1; 8 positions match TRBD2. The ends lost 8 bases at V and 7 bases at J; junction bases unmatched: 7. The CDR3 runs to 13 residues. Germline V gene data show CDR1 as MDHEN and CDR2 as SYDVKM. CDR3 DNA sequence: TGTGCCAGCCGACTGGGACTAGGGAATGAGCAGTTCTTC. Its protein product is CASRLGLGNEQFF.

The genes are TRBV27 and TRBJ2-1, with 12 bases fitting TRBD2. The CDR3 is 15 residues long. Trimming cost V 6 bases and J 8 bases; bases outside gene matches: 8. The V gene's germline CDR1 is MNHEY and CDR2 SMNVEV (reference sequence). CDR3 nucleotides: TGTGCCAGCAGCCTGGGACTAGCGGGTTTCGATGAGCAGTTCTTC. Translated, it gives CASSLGLAGFDEQFF.

The CDR3 sequence is CASSFAPRQDWTGELFF. The CDR3 bases are TGTGCCAGCAGCTTCGCCCCCCGGCAGGATTGGACCGGGGAGCTGTTTTTT. This sequence joins TRBV7-2 and TRBJ2-2; D is undetermined. This CDR3 has 17 amino acids. Germline assignment: CDR1 SGHTA and CDR2 FQGNSA. V was clipped by 3 bases and J by 5 bases, with 19 bases between them.

This clone was counted a single time. This sample also contains other DNA sequences that code for the same CDR3. V and J are TRBV3-1 (or the pseudogene TRBV3-2) and TRBJ1-3; D remains unclear. Per the germline V gene, CDR1 is LGHDT and CDR2 is YNNKEL (reference sequence). Trimming removed 0 bases from V and 1 base from J, with 7 bases in between. The CDR3 is 15 residues long. CDR3 protein: CASSQDGGSGNTIYF. CDR3 DNA sequence: TGTGCCAGCAGCCAAGACGGAGGGTCTGGAAACACCATATATTTT.

This chain connects TRBV24-1 to TRBJ1-5; D gene ambiguous. Per the germline V gene, CDR1 is KGHDR and CDR2 is SFDVKD. This CDR3 contains 13 residues. V lost 2 bases and J 7 bases, leaving 8 bases between the germline ends. CDR3 region: CATSDSRGQPQHF. In DNA form, the CDR3 reads TGTGCCACCAGTGATTCGCGCGGGCAGCCCCAGCATTTT.

The rearrangement links TRBV10-3 to TRBJ2-7, with D perhaps TRBD1 (5 bases). Looked up from germline, CDR1 is ENHRY and CDR2 is SYGVKD. CDR3 size: 13 residues. The V end was cut by 6 bases, the J end by 3 bases, with 12 bases between. The CDR3 coding sequence is TGTGCCATCAGCGCGATAGGGGACTACGAGCAGTACTTC. Protein sequence: CAISAIGDYEQYF.

The rearrangement links TRBV3-1 (or the pseudogene TRBV3-2) to TRBJ2-2, with unresolved D. V dropped 0 bases and J dropped 4 bases, with 6 bases sitting between them. The CDR3 runs to 14 residues. Germline V lookup: CDR1 LGHDT, CDR2 YNNKEL (reference sequence). The CDR3 nucleotides read TGTGCCAGCAGCCAAGATGAGTTCACCGGGGAGCTGTTTTTT. Its protein is CASSQDEFTGELFF.

The CDR3 sequence is CASSLGHTYEQYF. The CDR3 DNA follows: TGTGCCAGCAGCTTAGGGCACACCTACGAGCAGTACTTC. The chain combines TRBV7-8 with TRBJ2-7; no clear D. V lost 1 base and J lost 2, with 6 bases in between. The CDR3 has 13 amino acids. The germline V gene has CDR1 SGHVS and CDR2 FQNEAQ.

The chain has TRBV4-1 and TRBJ2-3, with TRBD1 matching over 10 bases. Unmatched junction bases numbered 15, after V lost 2 bases and J lost 7 bases. CDR3 length: 18 residues. Germline V lookup: CDR1 MGHRA, CDR2 YSYEKL. CDR3 sequence: CASSQFNFGTGDLYTQYF. CDR3 sequence (DNA): TGCGCCAGCAGCCAATTTAACTTCGGGACAGGGGATCTTTATACGCAGTATTTT.

This clone has just a few counts. The chain recombines TRBV5-1 with TRBJ1-2, with 9 nucleotides matching TRBD1. Germline-derived CDR1 and CDR2 are SGHRS and YFSETQ. Germline trimming cut 0 bases from V and 7 bases from J; bases unmatched to any gene: 1. This CDR3 has 13 amino acids. The CDR3 is CASSLATGGGYTF. Here the CDR3 DNA reads TGCGCCAGCAGCTTGGCGACAGGGGGTGGCTACACCTTC.

The chain employs TRBV27 and TRBJ2-1; TRBD1 matches at 9 bases. The J segment lost 3 bases and the V segment lost 6 bases, leaving 15 bases of the junction unmatched. The CDR3 covers 18 residues. CDR1 is MNHEY and CDR2 is SMNVEV in the germline V gene (reference sequence). Here the CDR3 reads CASSPRFGQDRGYNEQFF. The CDR3 DNA sequence: TGTGCCAGCAGCCCCAGGTTTGGGCAGGACAGGGGCTACAATGAGCAGTTCTTC.

This chain links TRBV7-8 with TRBJ2-7, with TRBD2 matching over 8 bases. The CDR3 has 16 amino acids. V shed 2 bases, J shed 4 bases, and the junction held 10 bases outside the gene matches. Germline CDR1 is SGHVS and CDR2 is FQNEAQ. CDR3 sequence (DNA): TGTGCCAGCAGCTTACTCGCGATTGCGGGGGGATACGAGCAGTACTTC. It yields the protein CASSLLAIAGGYEQYF.

There are a few counts of this clone. V gene TRBV19 combines with J gene TRBJ2-1; the match to TRBD2 covers 12 bases. Germline trimming cut 4 bases from V and 8 bases from J; bases unmatched to any gene: 6. The CDR3 runs to 15 residues. The germline gives CDR1 LNHDA, CDR2 SQIVND (reference sequence). CDR3 DNA: TGTGCCAGTAGTACCAGACTAGCGGGAGCCGATGAGCAGTTCTTC. It specifies CASSTRLAGADEQFF.

The chain is built from TRBV24-1 and TRBJ2-1; 7 nucleotides line up with TRBD1. Trimming cost V 5 bases and J 4 bases; bases outside gene matches: 4. The CDR3 contains 14 residues. Germline V gene lookup returns CDR1 KGHDR and CDR2 SFDVKD. The CDR3 loop reads CATSGLTGYNEQFF. The CDR3 region has the DNA TGTGCCACCAGTGGCCTGACAGGGTACAATGAGCAGTTCTTC.

This chain uses TRBV5-1 with TRBJ2-7, with TRBD2 matching 10 bases. The ends lost 3 bases at V and 4 bases at J; junction bases unmatched: 25. The length of the CDR3 is 21 residues. Germline loops: CDR1 SGHRS, CDR2 YFSETQ. CDR3 protein: CASSYQPNPQVSSGSPYEQYF. The CDR3 DNA sequence: TGCGCCAGCAGCTATCAACCAAACCCCCAGGTTTCTAGCGGGAGTCCATACGAGCAGTACTTC.

V and J are TRBV6-5 and TRBJ2-3, with D possibly being TRBD1 (6 bases). The CDR3 loop spans 13 amino acids. From germline, CDR1 is MNHEY and CDR2 SVGAGI. Trimming removed 5 bases at V and 5 bases at J, with 11 bases between. The CDR3: CASSRRGLDTQYF. DNA for the CDR3: TGTGCCAGCAGTCGCAGGGGATTAGATACGCAGTATTTT.

The chain links TRBV13 to TRBJ1-1, with TRBD1 matching 9 bases. J was trimmed by 6 bases and V by 3 bases; bases with no gene match: 2. This CDR3 spans 13 amino acids. Per the germline V gene, CDR1 is PRHDT and CDR2 is FYEKMQ (reference sequence). In DNA, the CDR3 is TGTGCCAGCAGCTTCGGACAGGGGCCTGAAGCTTTCTTT. Its protein product is CASSFGQGPEAFF.

This clone was seen only once. The V call is TRBV3-1 (or the pseudogene TRBV3-2), the J call TRBJ2-6; maybe TRBD2 (5 bases). Germline V gives CDR1 LGHDT, CDR2 YNNKEL (reference sequence). This CDR3 region has 18 residues. V lost 0 bases to trimming and J lost 2 bases, with 14 bases between them. This CDR3 reads CASSQEGRPGAGANVLTF. As DNA, the CDR3 is TGTGCCAGCAGCCAAGAAGGGAGACCCGGAGCTGGGGCCAACGTCCTGACTTTC.

V usage is TRBV6-5 and J usage is TRBJ1-2, with D possibly being TRBD1 (5 bases). This CDR3 region has 14 residues. Trimming took off 6 bases at V and 2 bases at J, with 13 bases between the two ends. Looked up from germline, CDR1 is MNHEY and CDR2 is SVGAGI. CDR3: CASRLGGENYGYTF. Written as DNA, the CDR3 is TGTGCCAGCAGGTTGGGGGGAGAGAACTATGGCTACACCTTC.

The V and J genes are TRBV9 and TRBJ2-7; 9 nucleotides align to TRBD1. Germline CDR1 is SGDLS and CDR2 is YYNGEE. The length of the CDR3 is 15 residues. Unmatched junction bases numbered 9, after V lost 4 bases and J lost 4 bases. Here the CDR3 reads CASSPTGQGRYEQYF. The CDR3 DNA reads as TGTGCCAGCAGCCCGACGGGACAGGGCAGGTACGAGCAGTACTTC. The full variable domain, in which reference TRBV9 and TRBJ2-7 provide the parts outside the CDR3, is DSGVTQTPKHLITATGQRVTLRCSPRSGDLSVYWYQQSLDQGLQFLIQYYNGEERAKGNILERFSAQQFPDLHSELNLSSLELGDSALYFCASSPTGQGRYEQYFGPGTRLTVT.

The chain recombines TRBV3-1 (or the pseudogene TRBV3-2) with TRBJ2-7, with 7 bases aligning to TRBD1. The V segment lost 3 bases and the J segment 2 bases; nucleotides outside the gene matches: 4. Germline V lookup: CDR1 LGHDT, CDR2 YNNKEL (reference sequence). The CDR3 length is 14 residues. CDR3 residues: CASSHYRGPYEQYF. The CDR3 coding sequence is TGTGCCAGCAGCCACTACAGGGGTCCCTACGAGCAGTACTTC.

The chain combines TRBV5-1 with TRBJ1-1; D call uncertain. The CDR3 length is 15 residues. Trimming pared 1 base from V and 1 base from J, leaving 11 bases between. Looked up from germline, CDR1 is SGHRS and CDR2 is YFSETQ. The CDR3 sequence: CASSLTKDANTEAFF. CDR3 bases: TGCGCCAGCAGCTTGACTAAGGATGCGAACACTGAAGCTTTCTTT.

Only one count was recorded for this clone. The CDR3 loop reads CASSMAQGSNTEAFF. CDR3 nucleotide sequence: TGTGCCAGTAGTATGGCACAGGGATCGAACACTGAAGCTTTCTTT. The chain recombines TRBV19 with TRBJ1-1, with D possibly TRBD1 on 6 matching bases. Per germline, CDR1 LNHDA and CDR2 SQIVND (reference sequence). CDR3 length: 15 amino acids. V was pared by 3 bases and J by 1 base, with 12 bases between.

The table lists this clone with a count of one. This chain uses TRBV6-1 with TRBJ1-6, with D possibly TRBD1 on 5 matching bases. Germline CDR1 MNHNS, CDR2 SASEGT. The CDR3 extends over 15 amino acids. V was trimmed by 5 bases and J by 9 bases, leaving 17 bases between them. CDR3: CASSSLGLSTSPLHF. CDR3 DNA sequence: TGTGCCAGCAGTTCCCTGGGACTTTCTACTTCACCCCTCCACTTT.

A remark on this clone: This same CDR3 is encoded by further DNA sequences in the sample. This chain joins TRBV4-2 and TRBJ2-3; 9 bases map to TRBD2. This CDR3 comprises 16 residues. V trimming: 4 bases; J trimming: 6 bases; junction bases outside the gene matches: 11. Germline V gene data show CDR1 as LGHNA and CDR2 as YNFKEQ. The CDR3 spells CASSPGLAGGPDTQYF. For the CDR3, the DNA is TGTGCCAGCAGCCCCGGACTGGCGGGGGGGCCGGATACGCAGTATTTT.

This clone was seen once. The chain is built from TRBV28 and TRBJ1-5, with TRBD1 matching 7 bases. V gave up 7 bases and J gave up 6 bases; unmatched junction bases: 9. This CDR3 has 14 amino acids. The V gene's germline CDR1 is MDHEN and CDR2 SYDVKM. The CDR3 DNA is TGTGCCAGCAACCCGACAGGGAGAGGTCAGCCCCAGCATTTT. It is translated as CASNPTGRGQPQHF.

The chain is built from TRBV7-2 and TRBJ1-1; D is unclear. The CDR3 runs 13 residues. Germline V lookup: CDR1 SGHTA, CDR2 FQGNSA. V lost 2 bases and J 3 bases, leaving 7 bases between the germline ends. The chain's CDR3 is CASSLQDDTEAFF. DNA for the CDR3: TGTGCCAGCAGCTTACAGGATGACACTGAAGCTTTCTTT.

This chain uses TRBV18 with TRBJ2-7; 13 bases agree with TRBD2. The CDR3 has 17 amino acids. From germline, CDR1 is KGHSH and CDR2 LQKENI. J gave up 1 base and V 4 bases, and 7 bases lay outside the gene matches. CDR3 bases: TGTGCCAGCTCACAGAGCCGGGGACTAGCGGGGTCCTACGAGCAGTACTTC. Amino acid sequence: CASSQSRGLAGSYEQYF.

The chain joins TRBV2 to TRBJ1-2; D might be TRBD1 (6 bases). This CDR3 region has 14 residues. Per the germline V gene, CDR1 is SNHLY and CDR2 is FYNNEI. V was shortened by 6 bases and J by 8 bases, with 19 bases between the two germline ends. Here the CDR3 DNA reads TGTGCCAGCAGGGCCACACAGGGAGTGGGGGGCTACACCTTC. Amino acid sequence: CASRATQGVGGYTF.